These T cell receptor beta chains were read from a single sample in a study of CD8+ T cells in alopecia areata. Generated by immunoSEQ multiplex PCR, the TCRdb table keeps only in-frame clones and is missing some. The sample contains around 190,000 clones, roughly 60% of which appear only once. Sequences were derived from CD4+ T cells sorted from blood, sampled at week 24, from a patient treated with tofacitinib. Every receptor here comes from a human donor with alopecia areata. CDR3s include the opening cysteine and the closing phenylalanine or tryptophan. A D gene is named only where the DNA matches it firmly. Size is stated for part of the rows, as once, few or many counts, or as a class when the clone is expanded.

TRBD1,-,14,TRBJ2-2,TRBV29-1,CSASRGLNTGELFF,TGCAGTGCCAGCAGGGGGTTGAACACCGGGGAGCTGTTTTTT
-,-,13,TRBJ1-3,TRBV7-2,CASSPRGGNTIYF,TGTGCCAGCAGCCCCAGGGGTGGAAACACCATATATTTT
TRBD1,-,13,TRBJ2-7,TRBV29-1,CSVTSTGPNEQYF,TGCAGCGTTACCTCGACAGGGCCGAACGAGCAGTACTTC
-,few,13,TRBJ2-3,TRBV10-3,CAINGDHTDTQYF,TGTGCCATCAATGGGGACCACACAGATACGCAGTATTTT
-,few,14,TRBJ1-4,TRBV13,CASSLRATNEKLFF,TGTGCCAGCAGCTTAAGGGCAACTAATGAAAAACTGTTTTTT
TRBD2,-,14,TRBJ2-1,TRBV29-1,CSVDSGGPHNEQFF,TGCAGCGTTGATAGCGGGGGGCCTCACAATGAGCAGTTCTTC
-,few,15,TRBJ1-5,TRBV30,CAWSAAGRSNQPQHF,TGTGCCTGGAGTGCGGCAGGAAGAAGCAATCAGCCCCAGCATTTT
TRBD2,-,20,TRBJ2-1,TRBV30,CAWSGRGLAGGFRENNEQFF,TGTGCCTGGAGCGGGAGGGGACTAGCGGGCGGTTTTCGGGAGAACAATGAGCAGTTCTTC
TRBD2,-,16,TRBJ2-5,TRBV29-1,CSVVPRLAGRLETQYF,TGCAGCGTTGTTCCGAGACTAGCGGGGAGATTGGAGACCCAGTACTTC
-,few,16,TRBJ2-3,TRBV5-1,CASSPGRLPSTDTQYF,TGCGCCAGCAGCCCTGGCCGCCTACCTAGCACAGATACGCAGTATTTT
-,-,11,TRBJ2-1,TRBV30,CAWSVQNEQFF,TGTGCCTGGAGTGTACAGAATGAGCAGTTCTTC
-,-,13,TRBJ1-6,TRBV11-2,CASTPGPLVPLHF,TGTGCCAGCACCCCGGGACCCCTCGTCCCCCTCCACTTT
-,-,11,TRBJ1-1,TRBV20-1,CSARLQPEAFF,TGCAGTGCTAGACTCCAGCCTGAAGCTTTCTTT
-,-,15,TRBJ1-6,TRBV5-1,CASARDLGYNSPLHF,TGCGCCAGCGCCAGGGATTTGGGCTATAATTCACCCCTCCACTTT
-,-,13,TRBJ2-7,TRBV29-1,CSVVTSIPYEQYF,TGCAGCGTTGTGACCAGTATTCCTTACGAGCAGTACTTC
-,-,16,TRBJ2-5,TRBV2,CASSERGPPGGETQYF,TGTGCCAGCAGTGAGAGGGGGCCCCCGGGGGGGGAGACCCAGTACTTC
TRBD1,-,17,TRBJ2-7,TRBV5-1,CASSFLPPGQSTYEQYF,TGCGCCAGCAGCTTCCTACCTCCGGGACAGTCCACCTACGAGCAGTACTTC
-,few,14,TRBJ2-3,TRBV29-1,CSASPHVSTDTQYF,TGCAGCGCCTCCCCGCACGTAAGCACAGATACGCAGTATTTT
-,-,12,TRBJ2-3,TRBV12-5,CASGPRADTQYF,TGTGCTAGTGGTCCCCGCGCAGATACGCAGTATTTT
TRBD1,-,16,TRBJ2-1,TRBV7-2,CASSTLPGQGANEQFF,TGTGCCAGCAGCACGCTTCCGGGACAGGGGGCCAATGAGCAGTTCTTC
TRBD1,-,13,TRBJ1-2,TRBV6-5,CASRLTGGNGYTF,TGTGCCAGCAGACTTACAGGGGGAAATGGCTACACCTTC
-,-,16,TRBJ1-2,TRBV2,CASSPTTGSSNYGYTF,TGTGCCAGCAGTCCTACGACAGGTTCGTCCAACTATGGCTACACCTTC
-,-,13,TRBJ1-1,TRBV6-5,CASLRGVNTEAFF,TGTGCCAGCCTTAGGGGGGTGAACACTGAAGCTTTCTTT
-,-,14,TRBJ2-3,TRBV9,CASSAGTATDTQYF,TGTGCCAGCAGCGCCGGGACTGCTACTGATACGCAGTATTTT
TRBD1,-,16,TRBJ2-1,TRBV2,CASRHPGGASYNEQFF,TGTGCCAGCAGACACCCAGGGGGCGCCTCCTACAATGAGCAGTTCTTC
TRBD2,-,15,TRBJ2-7,TRBV4-3,CASSQEVASGYEQYF,TGCGCCAGCAGCCAAGAAGTCGCTAGCGGCTACGAGCAGTACTTC
-,-,15,TRBJ2-5,TRBV7-6,CASSHEGGVRETQYF,TGTGCCAGCAGCCACGAGGGCGGGGTTCGAGAGACCCAGTACTTC
TRBD1,few,15,TRBJ1-1,TRBV4-3,CASSQAGTGNTEAFF,TGCGCCAGCAGCCAAGCAGGGACAGGGAATACTGAAGCTTTCTTT
TRBD1,-,11,TRBJ1-2,TRBV20-1,CSRTGGNGYTF,TGCAGTCGGACAGGGGGCAATGGCTACACCTTC
TRBD1,-,13,TRBJ1-6,TRBV6-5,CASRRQGNSPLHF,TGTGCCAGCAGGAGACAGGGGAATTCACCCCTCCACTTT
-,-,14,TRBJ2-7,TRBV7-2,CASSLGRGNYEQYF,TGTGCCAGCAGCTTAGGGAGAGGAAACTACGAGCAGTACTTC
-,-,18,TRBJ2-2,TRBV4-1,CASSQIIGLGARAGELFF,TGCGCCAGCAGCCAAATCATCGGCCTTGGCGCGAGGGCCGGGGAGCTGTTTTTT
-,-,14,TRBJ1-5,TRBV2,CASGGIQGNQPQHF,TGTGCCAGCGGAGGAATACAGGGCAATCAGCCCCAGCATTTT
-,-,14,TRBJ2-5,TRBV14,CASSQLSYQETQYF,TGTGCCAGCAGCCAACTCTCGTACCAAGAGACCCAGTACTTC
-,-,12,TRBJ2-3,TRBV9,CASSAVTDTQYF,TGTGCCAGCAGCGCCGTTACTGATACGCAGTATTTT
-,-,13,TRBJ1-2,TRBV10-2,CASSEQGWDGYTF,TGCGCCAGCAGTGAGCAGGGATGGGATGGCTACACCTTC
-,-,13,TRBJ1-5,TRBV6-6,CASTGTVNQPQHF,TGTGCCAGCACCGGAACGGTGAATCAGCCCCAGCATTTT
-,few,15,TRBJ2-1,TRBV6-5,CASSFAGSSYNEQFF,TGTGCCAGCAGTTTCGCGGGTTCCTCCTACAATGAGCAGTTCTTC
-,-,12,TRBJ1-5,TRBV19,CASSISNQPQHF,TGTGCCAGTAGTATATCGAATCAGCCCCAGCATTTT
-,-,12,TRBJ2-5,TRBV7-2,CASSVPYETQYF,TGTGCCAGCAGCGTCCCATACGAGACCCAGTACTTC
-,-,13,TRBJ2-3,TRBV7-9,CASSSATVDTQYF,TGTGCCAGCAGCAGCGCGACTGTAGATACGCAGTATTTT
-,-,11,TRBJ2-1,TRBV10-3,CAISELGEQFF,TGTGCCATCAGTGAGTTAGGAGAGCAGTTCTTC
-,-,14,TRBJ2-7,TRBV23-1,CARVGWPLIPCWSF,TGCGCCAGGGTGGGATGGCCGCTTATTCCTTGCTGGAGTTTC
-,few,15,TRBJ2-3,TRBV7-8,CASSLAAASTDTQYF,TGTGCCAGCAGCTTAGCAGCGGCTAGCACAGATACGCAGTATTTT
-,few,11,TRBJ2-3,TRBV20-1,CSARGVNTQYF,TGCAGTGCTAGAGGGGTGAATACGCAGTATTTT
TRBD1,-,15,TRBJ2-3,TRBV7-2,CASTLGTGFTDTQYF,TGTGCCAGCACTCTCGGGACAGGGTTCACAGATACGCAGTATTTT